This T cell receptor (beta chain) was identified in a study of T-cell memory formation after mild COVID-19. Study-level background: Largely, TCR clusters stayed within a single donor.

With constant-segment primers, 5'RACE yielded cDNA libraries of TCR alpha and TCR beta that carried sample barcodes and UMIs. MiXCR was run by TCRdb on the 5' RACE reads, yielding one entry per CDR3 protein. Of around 250,000 distinct CDR3 sequences listed, roughly 16% are singletons. Study-wide results and caveats: Some responding clones appeared in pre-infection memory, suggesting cross-reactive memory joined.

This clonotype showed up just a few times. Its antigen is not identified. The sequence was obtained from a man younger than 30 who had mild COVID-19 (a few samples of this study predate the infection). Cell type and time point are not known. Sequencing used PBMCs or a T cell subset sorted from them (not recorded which).

The CDR3 DNA reads as TGCGCCAGCAGCTCCTCTTCTGGCTCGGAGACCCAGTACTTC. Amino acids: CASSSSSGSETQYF. This sequence joins TRBV5-1 and TRBJ2-5; no definite D call. There are 14 residues in the CDR3. Germline V gene lookup returns CDR1 SGHRS and CDR2 YFSETQ. Trimming removed 3 bases from V and 5 bases from J, with 14 bases in between.